This entry concerns a single T cell receptor beta chain. Its antigen is not known. This sample stems from a study of T cells expressing NK-cell markers. About the study: All TCR beta repertoires analysed originated from sorted CD3+CD56+NKG2C+, CD3+CD56+NKG2C- and CD3+CD56-NKG2C+ T cells. Out of eight donors sequenced, seven tested HCMV-seropositive and the remaining one seronegative. Notes on the study in general: It remained uncertain whether the expanded NKG2C+ T cell clones were specific for HCMV antigens.

TCRdb re-called the 5' RACE reads and catalogs CDR3 proteins one per entry, DNA excluded. The sample table includes 300,000 or so distinct CDR3 sequences. The CDR3 sequence is 16 residues long. Germline values: CDR1 SGHTA, CDR2 FQGTGA. The sample taken for sequencing was blood T cells: a sorted CD56 or NKG2C T cell subset, CD4+ or CD8+ T cells, or bulk PBMC T cells (not recorded which). V and J are TRBV7-3 and TRBJ2-2; TCRdb outputs TRBD1, but without DNA this stays unchecked. The clonotype comes from a woman between 18 and 69 years old in good health. CDR3: CASSRGGDRDTGELFF.